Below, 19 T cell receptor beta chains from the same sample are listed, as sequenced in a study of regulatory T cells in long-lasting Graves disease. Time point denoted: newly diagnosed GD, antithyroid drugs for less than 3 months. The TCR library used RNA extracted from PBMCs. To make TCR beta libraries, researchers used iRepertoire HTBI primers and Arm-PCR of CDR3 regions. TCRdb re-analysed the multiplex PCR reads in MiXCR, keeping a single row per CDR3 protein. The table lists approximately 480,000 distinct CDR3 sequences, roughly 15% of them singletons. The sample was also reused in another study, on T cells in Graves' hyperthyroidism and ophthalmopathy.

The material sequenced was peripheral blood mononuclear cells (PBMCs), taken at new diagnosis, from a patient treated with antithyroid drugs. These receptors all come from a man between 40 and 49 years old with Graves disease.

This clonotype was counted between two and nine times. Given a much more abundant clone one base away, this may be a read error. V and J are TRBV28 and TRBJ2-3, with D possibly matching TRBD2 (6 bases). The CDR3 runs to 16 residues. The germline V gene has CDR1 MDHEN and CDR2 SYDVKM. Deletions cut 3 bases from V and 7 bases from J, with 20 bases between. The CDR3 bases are TGTGCCAGCAGTTTGGGGACTGGCGGGTTTGAAAATACGCAGTATTTT. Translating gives CASSLGTGGFENTQYF.

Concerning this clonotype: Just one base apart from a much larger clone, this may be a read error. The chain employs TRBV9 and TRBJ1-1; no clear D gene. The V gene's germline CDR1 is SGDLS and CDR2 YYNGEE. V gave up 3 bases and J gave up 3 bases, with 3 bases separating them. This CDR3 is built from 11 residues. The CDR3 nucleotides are TGTGCCAGCAGCGCAGACACTGAAGCTTTCTTT. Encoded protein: CASSADTEAFF.

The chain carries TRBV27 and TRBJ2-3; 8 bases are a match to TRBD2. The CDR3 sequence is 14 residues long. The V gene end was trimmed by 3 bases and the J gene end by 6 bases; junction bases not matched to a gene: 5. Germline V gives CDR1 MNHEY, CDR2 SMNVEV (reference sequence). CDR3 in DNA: TGTGCCAGCAGTTTCGGACGGGGGGGGGATACGCAGTATTTT. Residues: CASSFGRGGDTQYF.

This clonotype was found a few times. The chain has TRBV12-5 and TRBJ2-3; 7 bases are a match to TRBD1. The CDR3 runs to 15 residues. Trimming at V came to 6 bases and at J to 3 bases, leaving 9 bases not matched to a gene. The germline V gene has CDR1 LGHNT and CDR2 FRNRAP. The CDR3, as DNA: TGTGCTAGTGGCACAGGGGTAGGAGGAACAGATACGCAGTATTTT. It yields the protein CASGTGVGGTDTQYF.

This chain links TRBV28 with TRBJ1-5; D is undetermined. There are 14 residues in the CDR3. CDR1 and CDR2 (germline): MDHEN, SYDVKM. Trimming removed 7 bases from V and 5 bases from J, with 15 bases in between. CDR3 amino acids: CASISPLKDQPQHF. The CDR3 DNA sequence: TGTGCCAGCATTAGCCCCCTTAAGGATCAGCCCCAGCATTTT.

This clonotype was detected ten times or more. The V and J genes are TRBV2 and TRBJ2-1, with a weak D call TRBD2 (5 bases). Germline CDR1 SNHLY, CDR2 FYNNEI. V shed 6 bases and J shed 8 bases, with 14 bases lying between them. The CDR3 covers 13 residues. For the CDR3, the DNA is TGTGCCAGCAGGGACGGACTTGGATATGAGCAGTTCTTC. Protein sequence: CASRDGLGYEQFF. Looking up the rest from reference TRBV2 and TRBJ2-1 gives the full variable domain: EPEVTQTPSHQVTQMGQEVILRCVPISNHLYFYWYRQILGQKVEFLVSFYNNEISEKSEIFDDQFSVERPDGSNFTLKIRSTKLEDSAMYFCASRDGLGYEQFFGPGTRLTVL.

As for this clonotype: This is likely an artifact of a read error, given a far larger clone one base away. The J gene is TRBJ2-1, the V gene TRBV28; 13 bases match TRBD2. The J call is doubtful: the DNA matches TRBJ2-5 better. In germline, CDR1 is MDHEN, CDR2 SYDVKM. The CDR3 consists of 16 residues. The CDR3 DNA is TGTGCCAGCAGACCCGGGACTAGCGGGGACCGAAAGACCCAGTACTTC. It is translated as CASRPGTSGDRKTQYF.

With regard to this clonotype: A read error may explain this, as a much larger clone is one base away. This chain's CDR3 is CASSRPGTLAKNIRYF. CDR3 in DNA: TGTGCCAGCTCACGGCCCGGGACCTTAGCCAAAAACATTCGGTACTTC. The chain combines TRBV18 with TRBJ2-4; the D call may be TRBD1 or TRBD2 (5 bases each). The germline CDR1 and CDR2 sequences are KGHSH and LQKENI. CDR3 length equals 16 residues.

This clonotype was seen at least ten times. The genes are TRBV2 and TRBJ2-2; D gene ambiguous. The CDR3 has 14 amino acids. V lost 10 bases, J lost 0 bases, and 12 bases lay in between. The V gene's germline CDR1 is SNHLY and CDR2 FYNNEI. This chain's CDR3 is CATSLLANTGELFF. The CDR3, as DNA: TGTGCCACCTCTCTCCTAGCGAACACCGGGGAGCTGTTTTTT.

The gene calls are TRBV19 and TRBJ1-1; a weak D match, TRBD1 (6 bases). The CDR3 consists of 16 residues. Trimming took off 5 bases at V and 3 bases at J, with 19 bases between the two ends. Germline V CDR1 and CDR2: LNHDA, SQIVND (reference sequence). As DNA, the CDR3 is TGTGCCAGTAGTTGGACAGCAAACTCAAGGGACACTGAAGCTTTCTTT. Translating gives CASSWTANSRDTEAFF.

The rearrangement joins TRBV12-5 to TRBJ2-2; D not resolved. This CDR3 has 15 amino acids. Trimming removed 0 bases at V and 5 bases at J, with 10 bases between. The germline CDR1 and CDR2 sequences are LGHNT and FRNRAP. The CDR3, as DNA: TGTGCTAGTGGTTTGGTATTAGGGTTAACCGGGGAGCTGTTTTTT. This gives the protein CASGLVLGLTGELFF.

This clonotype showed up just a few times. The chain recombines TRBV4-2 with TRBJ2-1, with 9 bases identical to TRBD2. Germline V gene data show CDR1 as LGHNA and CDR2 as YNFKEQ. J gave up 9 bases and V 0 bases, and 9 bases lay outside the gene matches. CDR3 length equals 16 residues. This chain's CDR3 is CASSQDGLAGRGEQFF. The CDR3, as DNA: TGTGCCAGCAGCCAAGATGGGCTAGCGGGAAGAGGTGAGCAGTTCTTC.

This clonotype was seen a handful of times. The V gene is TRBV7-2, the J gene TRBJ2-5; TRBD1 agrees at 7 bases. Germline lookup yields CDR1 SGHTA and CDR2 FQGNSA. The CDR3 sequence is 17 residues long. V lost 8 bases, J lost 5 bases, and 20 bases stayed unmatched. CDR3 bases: TGTGCCAGCTCTACCTTTCGGGACAGTCAATTGCGGGAGACCCAGTACTTC. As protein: CASSTFRDSQLRETQYF.

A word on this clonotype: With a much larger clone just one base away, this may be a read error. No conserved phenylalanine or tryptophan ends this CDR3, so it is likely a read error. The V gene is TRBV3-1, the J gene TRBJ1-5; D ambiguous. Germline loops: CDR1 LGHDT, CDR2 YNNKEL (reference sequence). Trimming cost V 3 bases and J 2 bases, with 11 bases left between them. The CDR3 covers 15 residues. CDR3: CASSHSDVGNQPQHS. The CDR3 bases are TGTGCCAGCAGCCATTCTGATGTTGGCAATCAGCCCCAGCATTCT.

This CDR3 reads CSVGTGSRQYF. The DNA for the CDR3 is TGCAGCGTTGGGACAGGGTCCCGACAGTACTTC. V is TRBV29-1 and J is TRBJ2-7, with 8 bases matching TRBD1. The CDR3 loop spans 11 amino acids. V lost 4 bases and J lost 10; bases outside the gene matches: 6. Germline CDR1 SQVTM, CDR2 ANQGSEA.

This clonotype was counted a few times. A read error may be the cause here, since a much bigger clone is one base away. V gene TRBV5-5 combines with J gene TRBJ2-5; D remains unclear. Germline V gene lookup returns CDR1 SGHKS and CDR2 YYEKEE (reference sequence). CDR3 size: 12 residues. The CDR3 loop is CASSLNQGTQYF. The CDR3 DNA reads TGTGCCAGCAGCTTGAACCAAGGGACCCAGTACTTC.

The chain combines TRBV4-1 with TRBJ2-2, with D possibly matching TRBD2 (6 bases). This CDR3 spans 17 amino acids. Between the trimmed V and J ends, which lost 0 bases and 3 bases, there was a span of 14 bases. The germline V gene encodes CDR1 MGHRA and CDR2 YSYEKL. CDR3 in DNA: TGCGCCAGCAGCCAAGACCCCGGGGGAGGCGACACCGGGGAGCTGTTTTTT. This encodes CASSQDPGGGDTGELFF.

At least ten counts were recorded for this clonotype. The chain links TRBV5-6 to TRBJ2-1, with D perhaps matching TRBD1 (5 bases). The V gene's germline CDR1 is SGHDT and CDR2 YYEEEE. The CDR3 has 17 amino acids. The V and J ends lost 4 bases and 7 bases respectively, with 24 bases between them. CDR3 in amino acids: CASSPIGLGRVMNEQFF. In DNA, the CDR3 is TGTGCCAGCAGCCCCATCGGGCTTGGCAGGGTCATGAATGAGCAGTTCTTC.

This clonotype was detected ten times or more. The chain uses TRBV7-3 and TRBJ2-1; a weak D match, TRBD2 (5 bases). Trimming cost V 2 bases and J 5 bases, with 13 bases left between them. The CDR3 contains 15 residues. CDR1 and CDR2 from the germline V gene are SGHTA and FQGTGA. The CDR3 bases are TGTGCCAGCAGCTTACGCGGGCCGGAAGACAATGAGCAGTTCTTC. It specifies CASSLRGPEDNEQFF. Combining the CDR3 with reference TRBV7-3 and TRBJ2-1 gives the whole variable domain GAGVSQTPSNKVTEKGKYVELRCDPISGHTALYWYRQSLGQGPEFLIYFQGTGAADDSGLPNDRFFAVRPEGSVSTLKIQRTERGDSAVYLCASSLRGPEDNEQFFGPGTRLTVL.